The sequence of this TCR beta chain was determined in a study of OX40 agonist ivuxolimab in advanced cancers. Turning to the study itself: Head and neck, renal cell, melanoma or hepatocellular carcinoma were the cancers that dose-escalation patients had.

Study-wide findings and caveats: Low clonal expansion, among the lowest seen, marked partial responders at 0.1-3.0 mg/kg.

Comments on this clone: Its specificity is unknown. Other DNA sequences in the same sample also yield this CDR3.

CDR1 SGDLS and CDR2 YYNGEE come from the germline V gene. The ends were cut back, 0 bases at V and 4 bases at J, with 16 bases in the middle. The CDR3 is 16 residues long. The protocol was immunoSEQ multiplex PCR, while the TCRdb copy is restricted to in-frame clones and leaves out a portion. This table has about 68,000 clones, roughly nine tenths appearing once. This receptor was identified in an adult with an advanced solid tumor such as melanoma, head and neck, liver or kidney cancer. This chain uses TRBV9 with TRBJ1-1, with D perhaps TRBD1 (5 bases). The sample consisted of CD4+ or CD8+ T cells sorted from blood, taken in a trial of the OX40 agonist ivuxolimab. The CDR3 is CASSVGSGGTGTEAFF. As DNA, the CDR3 is TGTGCCAGCAGCGTAGGAAGCGGGGGAACGGGCACTGAAGCTTTCTTT. The variable domain in full, with the rest retrieved from reference TRBV9 and TRBJ1-1, is DSGVTQTPKHLITATGQRVTLRCSPRSGDLSVYWYQQSLDQGLQFLIQYYNGEERAKGNILERFSAQQFPDLHSELNLSSLELGDSALYFCASSVGSGGTGTEAFFGQGTRLTVV.